These 11 T cell receptor beta chains share one sample of origin, sequenced in a study of T cell responses to AZD1222 COVID-19 vaccine. Sequenced by immunoSEQ multiplex PCR; TCRdb stores in-frame clones only, minus some. In the table there are tens of thousands of clones, 84% of which are singletons. Sequenced material: peripheral blood, taken on day 0 of AZD1222 vaccination. The receptors come from an adult in good health.

This chain uses TRBV2 with TRBJ2-7; D remains ambiguous. The CDR3 covers 15 residues. Trimming took 5 bases from V and 3 from J, leaving 17 bases between them. CDR1 SNHLY and CDR2 FYNNEI come from the germline V gene. This chain's CDR3 is CASSTYLGFRYEQYF. The CDR3 nucleotides read TGTGCCAGCAGTACGTACCTAGGGTTTCGCTACGAGCAGTACTTC.

This rearrangement joins TRBV28 to TRBJ1-2, with D tentatively TRBD1 (5 bases). Trimming stripped 8 bases from V and 5 bases from J, with 12 bases between. This CDR3 has 12 residues. From germline, CDR1 is MDHEN and CDR2 SYDVKM. This CDR3 is CASAGGSYGYTF. The CDR3 DNA follows: TGTGCCAGCGCGGGGGGTAGTTATGGCTACACCTTC.

This sequence joins TRBV7-2 and TRBJ1-1; D may be TRBD1 (6 bases). The CDR3 sequence is 14 residues long. Germline loops: CDR1 SGHTA, CDR2 FQGNSA. Trimming removed 2 bases at V and 8 bases at J, with 15 bases between. CDR3 sequence (DNA): TGTGCCAGCAGCTTAAACGGGGGCGCCGGGGAAGCTTTCTTT. Translating it yields CASSLNGGAGEAFF. Full variable domain (rest looked up from reference TRBV7-2 and TRBJ1-1): GAGVSQSPSNKVTEKGKDVELRCDPISGHTALYWYRQSLGQGLEFLIYFQGNSAPDKSGLPSDRFSAERTGGSVSTLTIQRTQQEDSAVYLCASSLNGGAGEAFFGQGTRLTVV.

This chain uses TRBV7-7 with TRBJ2-7; a possible D gene is TRBD2 (5 bases). The CDR3 loop spans 13 amino acids. Germline V gene sequence: CDR1 SSHAT, CDR2 FNYEAQ (reference sequence). V was shortened by 0 bases and J by 6 bases, with 9 bases between the two germline ends. CDR3 nucleotides: TGTGCCAGCAGCTTAGCAGTCGAGGGCGAGCAGTACTTC. Its protein product is CASSLAVEGEQYF.

The sample holds one count of this clone. V usage is TRBV6-5 and J usage is TRBJ1-4, with TRBD1 as a possible D gene (5 bases). V lost 5 bases and J 6 bases, leaving 13 bases between the germline ends. This CDR3 contains 14 residues. Germline V gene lookup returns CDR1 MNHEY and CDR2 SVGAGI. This chain's CDR3 is CASSLQGLDEKLFF. The CDR3 DNA is TGTGCCAGCAGTCTCCAGGGTCTAGATGAAAAACTGTTTTTT.

This clone was seen only a few times. The CDR3 reads CASSFETATEAFF. The CDR3 DNA is TGTGCCAGCAGCTTCGAGACAGCAACCGAAGCTTTCTTT. V and J are TRBV7-2 and TRBJ1-1; a possible D gene is TRBD1 (5 bases). CDR3 size: 13 residues. From germline, CDR1 is SGHTA and CDR2 FQGNSA. The V end lost 3 bases, the J end lost 8 bases, and 13 bases lay between the germline ends.

The V call is TRBV5-1, the J call TRBJ1-3; D perhaps matches TRBD1 (6 bases). Germline assignment: CDR1 SGHRS and CDR2 YFSETQ. The CDR3 length is 14 residues. V was shortened by 3 bases and J by 0 bases, with 7 bases between the two germline ends. The CDR3 DNA reads TGCGCCAGCAGCTCACAGGGCTCTGGAAACACCATATATTTT. It yields the protein CASSSQGSGNTIYF.

The gene calls are TRBV5-1 and TRBJ2-2, with D perhaps TRBD2 (5 bases). Deletions cut 4 bases from V and 5 bases from J, with 15 bases between. This CDR3 has 15 residues. Germline V gives CDR1 SGHRS, CDR2 YFSETQ. The CDR3 is CASSLAPGFTGELFF. For the CDR3, the DNA is TGCGCCAGCAGCCTGGCACCGGGGTTTACCGGGGAGCTGTTTTTT. Filled out from reference TRBV5-1 and TRBJ2-2, the complete variable domain reads KAGVTQTPRYLIKTRGQQVTLSCSPISGHRSVSWYQQTPGQGLQFLFEYFSETQRNKGNFPGRFSGRQFSNSRSEMNVSTLELGDSALYLCASSLAPGFTGELFFGEGSRLTVL.

The chain recombines TRBV27 with TRBJ2-2; TRBD2 is a possible D gene (6 bases). The ends were cut back, 3 bases at V and 7 bases at J, with 6 bases in the middle. The CDR3 loop spans 12 amino acids. CDR1 and CDR2 from the germline V gene are MNHEY and SMNVEV (reference sequence). The CDR3 bases are TGTGCCAGCAGTTTGGGGGGCGGGGAGCTGTTTTTT. Its translation is CASSLGGGELFF.

The genes are TRBV10-3 and TRBJ2-7; the D gene is possibly TRBD2 (6 bases). CDR3 length: 14 residues. The germline V gene encodes CDR1 ENHRY and CDR2 SYGVKD. Trimming cost V 7 bases and J 0 bases, with 13 bases left between them. The CDR3 coding sequence is TGTGCCATCATGGAGGGACCTTTCTCCTACGAGCAGTACTTC. The encoded protein is CAIMEGPFSYEQYF.

The chain joins TRBV3-1 (or the pseudogene TRBV3-2) to TRBJ2-1; a possible D gene is TRBD1 (5 bases). This CDR3 is built from 13 residues. Germline V CDR1 and CDR2: LGHDT, YNNKEL (reference sequence). V was clipped by 2 bases and J by 7 bases, with 9 bases between them. DNA for the CDR3: TGTGCCAGCAGCCAAAGACAGACAAATGAGCAGTTCTTC. The encoded protein is CASSQRQTNEQFF.